Below, 5 T cell receptor beta chains from the same sample are listed, as sequenced in a study of blood T cells in healthy people across ages. A sample-barcoded 5' primer and a J-beta primer mix were used in a second PCR of roughly 6 to 11 cycles. A single record per CDR3 protein comes from TCRdb applying MiXCR to the 5' RACE reads. The sample lists 1.2 million to 1.5 million distinct CDR3 sequences, 40% to 50% occurring once. The source material was blood. The receptors come from a woman aged 18-30 years in good health.

This chain uses TRBV20-1 with TRBJ2-1; TRBD2 agrees at 10 bases. Trimming cost V 5 bases and J 5 bases; bases outside gene matches: 9. This CDR3 spans 15 amino acids. Germline assignment: CDR1 DFQATT and CDR2 SNEGSKA (reference sequence). The CDR3 here is CSAPLAGATHNEQFF. The DNA for the CDR3 is TGCAGTGCTCCTCTAGCGGGGGCCACCCACAATGAGCAGTTCTTC.

The rearrangement links TRBV12-3 or TRBV12-4 to TRBJ2-1; possible D gene TRBD1, 6 bases. Trimming removed 6 bases from V and 7 bases from J, with 13 bases in between. The CDR3 is made up of 13 amino acids. The CDR3 DNA sequence: TGTGCCAGCAGCCCACCAAGGGGGAATGAGCAGTTCTTC. This sequence encodes CASSPPRGNEQFF.

J is TRBJ1-5 and V is TRBV20-1, with 9 nucleotides matching TRBD1. CDR3 length: 15 residues. Trimming cost V 5 bases and J 4 bases; bases outside gene matches: 9. Germline assignment: CDR1 DFQATT and CDR2 SNEGSKA (reference sequence). The CDR3 region is CSAETGTGRNQPQHF. Written as DNA, the CDR3 is TGCAGTGCTGAAACCGGGACAGGGCGGAATCAGCCCCAGCATTTT.

The chain couples TRBV5-1 to TRBJ2-1; 7 bases line up with TRBD2. J gave up 5 bases and V 4 bases, and 6 bases lay outside the gene matches. In germline, CDR1 is SGHRS, CDR2 YFSETQ. This CDR3 comprises 14 residues. CDR3 in DNA: TGCGCCAGCAGCCACGAGACTAGCCACAATGAGCAGTTCTTC. It is translated as CASSHETSHNEQFF.

J is TRBJ2-1 and V is TRBV29-1; 8 bases match TRBD2. This CDR3 has 14 residues. Looked up from germline, CDR1 is SQVTM and CDR2 is ANQGSEA. V dropped 8 bases and J dropped 8; count of bases not matched to a gene: 14. CDR3 region: CSLMAERGRDEQFF. The CDR3 DNA follows: TGCAGCCTCATGGCGGAGCGGGGGCGGGATGAGCAGTTCTTC.